This T cell receptor (beta chain) is from a study of PD-L1 blockade in urothelial cancer. About the research overall: About 90% of the 29 patients were males with bladder-origin urothelial cancer.

Individual patients had between 1 and 8 samples, taken pretreatment and on-treatment. This clone was detected only once. The protocol was immunoSEQ multiplex PCR, while the TCRdb copy is restricted to in-frame clones and leaves out a portion. The sample has 85,000 to 100,000 clones, 90% seen once; the top ten hold approximately 9%. Sequenced here: PBMCs, sampled around atezolizumab (anti-PD-L1) treatment. The source is a man in his 60s with urothelial cancer.

CDR3 sequence (DNA): TGTGCCAGCAGCTTAGACTATTGGGGGGAGCTGTTTTTT. This encodes CASSLDYWGELFF. V is TRBV11-2 and J is TRBJ2-2; D is ambiguous. Germline CDR1 SGHAT, CDR2 FQNNGV. V lost 0 bases to trimming and J lost 8 bases, with 7 bases between them. CDR3 length equals 13 residues.